These T cell receptor beta chains were read from a single sample in a study of blood T cell repertoires in COVID-19. Sequencing was performed with immunoSEQ multiplex PCR; in TCRdb, only in-frame clones are kept and a portion is missing. The sample lists 250,000 to 350,000 clones; approximately 82% were seen once. The source material was peripheral blood. All receptors come from a woman aged 50 to 60 with acute or convalescent COVID-19. CDR3s include the opening cysteine and the closing phenylalanine or tryptophan. Fields, in order: V gene, J gene, D gene, CDR3 protein. A D gene is named only where the DNA matches it firmly.

v_gene: TRBV27; j_gene: TRBJ1-2; d_gene: NA; CDR3aa: CASSKDSNRYGYTF
v_gene: TRBV7-9; j_gene: TRBJ1-1; d_gene: TRBD1; CDR3aa: CASNPTGNVNTEAFF
v_gene: TRBV6-6; j_gene: TRBJ2-3; d_gene: TRBD2; CDR3aa: CASSLAGERVDTQYF
v_gene: TRBV10-3; j_gene: TRBJ2-7; d_gene: NA; CDR3aa: CAIRGGQTYEQYF
v_gene: TRBV29-1; j_gene: TRBJ1-2; d_gene: NA; CDR3aa: CSVGAGEGYGYTF
v_gene: TRBV4-2; j_gene: TRBJ2-5; d_gene: NA; CDR3aa: CASSQVGGRETQYF
v_gene: TRBV27; j_gene: TRBJ2-3; d_gene: TRBD2; CDR3aa: CASSLREPKSTDTQYF
v_gene: TRBV24-1; j_gene: TRBJ2-2; d_gene: TRBD2; CDR3aa: CATSDPSGGLANTGELFF
v_gene: TRBV23-1; j_gene: TRBJ1-5; d_gene: TRBD1; CDR3aa: CASRQTGNSNQPQHF
v_gene: TRBV28; j_gene: TRBJ1-2; d_gene: NA; CDR3aa: CASSLFPDSYGYTF
v_gene: TRBV24-1; j_gene: TRBJ2-2; d_gene: TRBD1; CDR3aa: CAISPSGTANTGELFF
v_gene: TRBV6-2/TRBV6-3; j_gene: TRBJ1-5; d_gene: TRBD1; CDR3aa: CASSFVQDRGLLRNQPQHF
v_gene: TRBV7-2; j_gene: TRBJ1-6; d_gene: NA; CDR3aa: CASSLGYGGVSPLHF
v_gene: TRBV30; j_gene: TRBJ1-2; d_gene: TRBD1; CDR3aa: CAWTKASGTGDGYTF
v_gene: TRBV6-5; j_gene: TRBJ2-2; d_gene: TRBD2; CDR3aa: CASNAGETGELFF
v_gene: TRBV7-2; j_gene: TRBJ2-1; d_gene: TRBD2; CDR3aa: CASSLRIAGANEQFF
v_gene: TRBV6-5; j_gene: TRBJ1-4; d_gene: NA; CDR3aa: CASSSHRGEKLFF
v_gene: TRBV24-1; j_gene: TRBJ1-5; d_gene: NA; CDR3aa: CATSDLTPRRGDQPQHF
v_gene: TRBV2; j_gene: TRBJ1-4; d_gene: NA; CDR3aa: CASSPPVTNEKLFF
v_gene: TRBV28; j_gene: TRBJ1-3; d_gene: TRBD1; CDR3aa: CASSFPGTGKTGNTIYF
v_gene: TRBV7-9; j_gene: TRBJ2-2; d_gene: NA; CDR3aa: CASSLVPRGDTGELFF
v_gene: TRBV7-9; j_gene: TRBJ2-1; d_gene: TRBD2; CDR3aa: CASSSLGLAGEDEQFF
v_gene: TRBV12-5; j_gene: TRBJ1-1; d_gene: NA; CDR3aa: CASGLVNQGAEAFF
v_gene: TRBV6-2/TRBV6-3; j_gene: TRBJ1-5; d_gene: TRBD1; CDR3aa: CASSYSRDRRSYKNSNQPQHF
v_gene: TRBV6-6; j_gene: TRBJ1-4; d_gene: TRBD1; CDR3aa: CASSHGQGYEKLFF
v_gene: TRBV29-1; j_gene: TRBJ1-2; d_gene: TRBD1; CDR3aa: CSVAGGDYGYTF
v_gene: TRBV5-1; j_gene: TRBJ2-3; d_gene: NA; CDR3aa: CASSLTPDTQYF
v_gene: TRBV18; j_gene: TRBJ2-1; d_gene: NA; CDR3aa: CASSRSIAFSSGNEQFF
v_gene: TRBV7-9; j_gene: TRBJ2-2; d_gene: TRBD2; CDR3aa: CASSPSGVGTGELFF
v_gene: TRBV7-7; j_gene: TRBJ2-1; d_gene: NA; CDR3aa: CASSPNRADEQFF
v_gene: TRBV9; j_gene: TRBJ2-2; d_gene: TRBD2; CDR3aa: CASKGAGGKTGELFF
v_gene: TRBV9; j_gene: TRBJ2-7; d_gene: TRBD2; CDR3aa: CASSFTSDSYEQYF
v_gene: TRBV2; j_gene: TRBJ2-5; d_gene: NA; CDR3aa: CASSDGGIWETQYF
v_gene: TRBV19; j_gene: TRBJ1-1; d_gene: NA; CDR3aa: CASSIGVASISEAFF
v_gene: TRBV29-1; j_gene: TRBJ2-5; d_gene: NA; CDR3aa: CSVAGGVGETQYF
v_gene: TRBV6-6; j_gene: TRBJ2-5; d_gene: TRBD1; CDR3aa: CASFRGQPETQYF
v_gene: TRBV27; j_gene: TRBJ1-1; d_gene: NA; CDR3aa: CASSLKGVTEAFF
v_gene: TRBV30; j_gene: TRBJ2-7; d_gene: TRBD1; CDR3aa: CAWRPRGTGGFYEQYF
v_gene: TRBV5-1; j_gene: TRBJ1-1; d_gene: NA; CDR3aa: CATYRDTGTEAFF
v_gene: TRBV2; j_gene: TRBJ2-3; d_gene: TRBD2; CDR3aa: CASHLSHSGSTDTQYF
v_gene: TRBV5-4; j_gene: TRBJ1-4; d_gene: TRBD1; CDR3aa: CASSIKAGQGAEKLFF
v_gene: TRBV7-9; j_gene: TRBJ2-5; d_gene: TRBD2; CDR3aa: CAALTSGSETQYF
v_gene: TRBV30; j_gene: TRBJ1-5; d_gene: TRBD1; CDR3aa: CAWGTANQPQHF
v_gene: TRBV27; j_gene: TRBJ2-1; d_gene: TRBD2; CDR3aa: CAAQGLAGADNEQFF